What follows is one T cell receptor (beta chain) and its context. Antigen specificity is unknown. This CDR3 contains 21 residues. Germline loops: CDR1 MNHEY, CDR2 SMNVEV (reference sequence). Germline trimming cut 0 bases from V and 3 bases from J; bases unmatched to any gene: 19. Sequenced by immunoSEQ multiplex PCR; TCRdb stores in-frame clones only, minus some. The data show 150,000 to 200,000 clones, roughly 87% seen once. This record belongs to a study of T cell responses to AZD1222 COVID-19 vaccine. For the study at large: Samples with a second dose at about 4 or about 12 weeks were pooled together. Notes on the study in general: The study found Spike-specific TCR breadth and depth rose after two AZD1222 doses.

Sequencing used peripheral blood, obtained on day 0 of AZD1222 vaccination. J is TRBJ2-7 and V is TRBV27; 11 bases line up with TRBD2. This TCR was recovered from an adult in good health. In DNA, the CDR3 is TGTGCCAGCAGTTTATCACTCCCGTCTAGCGGGGGGCCCGCACCTCTCTACGAGCAGTACTTC. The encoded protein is CASSLSLPSSGGPAPLYEQYF.